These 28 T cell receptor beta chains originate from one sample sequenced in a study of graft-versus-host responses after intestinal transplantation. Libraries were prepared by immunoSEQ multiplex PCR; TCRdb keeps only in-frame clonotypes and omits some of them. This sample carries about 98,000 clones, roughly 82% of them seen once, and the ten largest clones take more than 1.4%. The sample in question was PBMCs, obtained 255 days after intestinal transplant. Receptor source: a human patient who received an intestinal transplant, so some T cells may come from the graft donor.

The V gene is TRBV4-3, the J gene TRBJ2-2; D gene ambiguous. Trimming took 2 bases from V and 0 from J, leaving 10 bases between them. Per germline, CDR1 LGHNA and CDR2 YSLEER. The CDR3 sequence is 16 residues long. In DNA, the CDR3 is TGCGCCAGCAGCCAACCAACGGCCCCGAACACCGGGGAGCTGTTTTTT. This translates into CASSQPTAPNTGELFF.

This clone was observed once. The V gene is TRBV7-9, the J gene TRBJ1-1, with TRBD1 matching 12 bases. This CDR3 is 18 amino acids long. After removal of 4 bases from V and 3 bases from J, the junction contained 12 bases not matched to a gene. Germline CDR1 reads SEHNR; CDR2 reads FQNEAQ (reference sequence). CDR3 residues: CASSSREGTGGPDTEAFF. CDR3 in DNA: TGTGCCAGCAGCTCACGGGAGGGGACAGGGGGCCCTGACACTGAAGCTTTCTTT.

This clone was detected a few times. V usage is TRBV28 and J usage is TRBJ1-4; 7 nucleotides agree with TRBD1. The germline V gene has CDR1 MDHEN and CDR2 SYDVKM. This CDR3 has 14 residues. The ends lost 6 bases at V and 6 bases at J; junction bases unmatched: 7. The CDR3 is CASSPRQGHEKLFF. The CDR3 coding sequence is TGTGCCAGCAGCCCTCGACAGGGACATGAAAAACTGTTTTTT. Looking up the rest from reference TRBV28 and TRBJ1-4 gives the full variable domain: DVKVTQSSRYLVKRTGEKVFLECVQDMDHENMFWYRQDPGLGLRLIYFSYDVKMKEKGDIPEGYSVSREKKERFSLILESASTNQTSMYLCASSPRQGHEKLFFGSGTQLSVL.

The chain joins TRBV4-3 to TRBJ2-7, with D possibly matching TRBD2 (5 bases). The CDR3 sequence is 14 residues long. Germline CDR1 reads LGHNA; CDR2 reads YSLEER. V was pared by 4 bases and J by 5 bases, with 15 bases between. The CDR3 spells CASSPVTKTDEQYV. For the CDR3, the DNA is TGCGCCAGCAGCCCGGTGACTAAGACGGACGAGCAGTACGTC.

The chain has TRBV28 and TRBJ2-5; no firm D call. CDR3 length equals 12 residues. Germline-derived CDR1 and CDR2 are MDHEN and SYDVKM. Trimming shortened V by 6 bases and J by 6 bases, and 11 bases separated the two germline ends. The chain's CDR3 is CASSRVGKTQYF. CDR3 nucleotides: TGTGCCAGCAGCCGGGTGGGAAAGACCCAGTACTTC.

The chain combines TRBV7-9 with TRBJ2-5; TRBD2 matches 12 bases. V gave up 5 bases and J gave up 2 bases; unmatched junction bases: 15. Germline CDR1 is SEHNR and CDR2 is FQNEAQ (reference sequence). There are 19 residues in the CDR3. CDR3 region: CASSLPGSRLAGEQETQYF. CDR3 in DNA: TGTGCCAGCAGCCTCCCCGGAAGTAGACTAGCGGGGGAACAAGAGACCCAGTACTTC.

In DNA form, the CDR3 reads TGTGCCAGCAGCGTCGGAATTGGTTACTCCTACGAGCAGTACTTC. This translates into CASSVGIGYSYEQYF. This sequence joins TRBV9 and TRBJ2-7, with D hard to call. The V gene lost 2 bases and the J gene lost 0 bases, with 12 bases spanning the gap. Per germline, CDR1 SGDLS and CDR2 YYNGEE. The CDR3 length is 15 residues.

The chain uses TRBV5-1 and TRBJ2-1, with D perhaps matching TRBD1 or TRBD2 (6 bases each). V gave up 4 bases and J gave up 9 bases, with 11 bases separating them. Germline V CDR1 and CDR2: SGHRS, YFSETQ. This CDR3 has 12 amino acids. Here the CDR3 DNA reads TGCGCCAGCAGCCTGAGGGGGGCTGAGCAGTTCTTC. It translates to CASSLRGAEQFF.

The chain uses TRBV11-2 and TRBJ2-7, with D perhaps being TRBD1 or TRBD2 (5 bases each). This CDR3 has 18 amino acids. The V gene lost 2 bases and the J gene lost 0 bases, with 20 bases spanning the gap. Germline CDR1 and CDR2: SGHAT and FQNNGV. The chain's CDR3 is CASSLKLVVGRSSYEQYF. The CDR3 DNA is TGTGCCAGCAGCTTAAAATTGGTCGTGGGACGGAGCTCCTACGAGCAGTACTTC.

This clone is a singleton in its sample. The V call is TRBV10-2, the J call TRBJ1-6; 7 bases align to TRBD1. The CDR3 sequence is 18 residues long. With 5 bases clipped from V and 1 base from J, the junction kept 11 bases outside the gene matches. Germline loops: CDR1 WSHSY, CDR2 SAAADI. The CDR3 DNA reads TGCGCCAGCAGTCGACAGGGCAACAAACCATCCTATAATTCACCCCTCCACTTT. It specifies CASSRQGNKPSYNSPLHF.

As DNA, the CDR3 is TGTGCCAGCAGTGAATCGTGGACAGGGGCGAGCTATGGCTACACCTTC. Its protein product is CASSESWTGASYGYTF. The chain links TRBV25-1 to TRBJ1-2; TRBD1 matches at 9 bases. Germline V gives CDR1 MGHDK, CDR2 SYGVNS. This CDR3 spans 16 amino acids. V lost 1 base and J lost 4; bases outside the gene matches: 7.

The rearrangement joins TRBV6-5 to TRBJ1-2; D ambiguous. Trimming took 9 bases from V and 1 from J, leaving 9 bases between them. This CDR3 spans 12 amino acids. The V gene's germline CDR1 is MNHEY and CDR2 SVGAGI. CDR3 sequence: CASAGVNYGYTF. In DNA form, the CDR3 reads TGTGCCAGTGCCGGGGTTAACTATGGCTACACCTTC.

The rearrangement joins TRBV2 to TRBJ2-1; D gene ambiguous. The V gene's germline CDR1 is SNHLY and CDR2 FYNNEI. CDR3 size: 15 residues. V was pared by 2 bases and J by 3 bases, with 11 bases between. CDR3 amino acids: CASSESDPLYNEQFF. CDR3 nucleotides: TGTGCCAGCAGTGAAAGTGACCCTCTCTACAATGAGCAGTTCTTC. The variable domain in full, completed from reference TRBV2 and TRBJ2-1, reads EPEVTQTPSHQVTQMGQEVILRCVPISNHLYFYWYRQILGQKVEFLVSFYNNEISEKSEIFDDQFSVERPDGSNFTLKIRSTKLEDSAMYFCASSESDPLYNEQFFGPGTRLTVL.

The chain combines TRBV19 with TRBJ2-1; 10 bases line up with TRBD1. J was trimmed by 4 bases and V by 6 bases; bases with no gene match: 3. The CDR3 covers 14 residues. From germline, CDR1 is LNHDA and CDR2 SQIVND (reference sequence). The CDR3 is CASRGTGVYNEQFF. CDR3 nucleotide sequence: TGTGCCAGTAGGGGGACAGGGGTTTACAATGAGCAGTTCTTC.

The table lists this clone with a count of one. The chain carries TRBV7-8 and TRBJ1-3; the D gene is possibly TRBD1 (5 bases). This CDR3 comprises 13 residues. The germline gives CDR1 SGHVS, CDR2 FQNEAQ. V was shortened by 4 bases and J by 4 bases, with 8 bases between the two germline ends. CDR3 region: CASSSHRGNTIYF. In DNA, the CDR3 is TGTGCCAGCAGCTCCCACAGGGGAAACACCATATATTTT.

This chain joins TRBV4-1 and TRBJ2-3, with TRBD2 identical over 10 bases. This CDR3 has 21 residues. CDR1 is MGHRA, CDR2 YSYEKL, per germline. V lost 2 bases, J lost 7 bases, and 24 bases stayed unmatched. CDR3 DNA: TGCGCCAGCAGCCAATCCCCAATCGAAGCGGGGGGGCCATCACTCGGTCATACGCAGTATTTT. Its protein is CASSQSPIEAGGPSLGHTQYF.

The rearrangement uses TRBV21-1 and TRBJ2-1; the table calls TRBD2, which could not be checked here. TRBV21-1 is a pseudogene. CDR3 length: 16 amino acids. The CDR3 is CASSKTRIRLYNEQFF. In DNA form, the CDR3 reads TGTGCCAGCAGCAAAACGCGGATTAGACTCTACAATGAGCAGTTCTTC.

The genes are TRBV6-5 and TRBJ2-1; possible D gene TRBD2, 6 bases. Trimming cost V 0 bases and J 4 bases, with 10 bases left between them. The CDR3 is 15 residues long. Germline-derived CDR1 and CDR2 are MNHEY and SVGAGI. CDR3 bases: TGTGCCAGCAGTTACTCGATGGGGGGATACAATGAGCAGTTCTTC. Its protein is CASSYSMGGYNEQFF.

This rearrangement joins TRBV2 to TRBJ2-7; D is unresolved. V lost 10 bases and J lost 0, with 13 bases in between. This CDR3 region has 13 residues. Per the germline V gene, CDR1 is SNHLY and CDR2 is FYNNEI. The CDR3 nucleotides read TGTGCCACCATGACCCGGACCTCCTACGAGCAGTACTTC. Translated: CATMTRTSYEQYF.

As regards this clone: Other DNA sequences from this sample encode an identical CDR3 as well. The chain's CDR3 is CASSSASFLHSGANVLTF. CDR3 bases: TGTGCCAGCAGTTCAGCTTCTTTTCTCCACTCTGGGGCCAACGTCCTGACTTTC. The chain employs TRBV27 and TRBJ2-6; the D is unclear. V lost 4 bases, J lost 0 bases, and 16 bases lay in between. There are 18 residues in the CDR3. Germline loops: CDR1 MNHEY, CDR2 SMNVEV (reference sequence).

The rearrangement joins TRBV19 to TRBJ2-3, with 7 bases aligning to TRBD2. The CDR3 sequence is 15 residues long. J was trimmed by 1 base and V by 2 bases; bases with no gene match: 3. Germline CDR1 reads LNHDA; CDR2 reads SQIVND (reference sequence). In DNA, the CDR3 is TGTGCCAGTAGTATACAACGGGGGGGCACAGATACGCAGTATTTT. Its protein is CASSIQRGGTDTQYF.

CDR3 in DNA: TGTGCCTGGAGTCTAAGGCGAATAGGGGGCGACGGACGGGCTAATGAAAAACTGTTTTTT. Translation: CAWSLRRIGGDGRANEKLFF. This chain links TRBV30 with TRBJ1-4, with 7 nucleotides matching TRBD1. Germline CDR1 and CDR2: GTSNPN and SVGIG (reference sequence). The CDR3 is 20 residues long. J was trimmed by 3 bases and V by 2 bases; bases with no gene match: 21.

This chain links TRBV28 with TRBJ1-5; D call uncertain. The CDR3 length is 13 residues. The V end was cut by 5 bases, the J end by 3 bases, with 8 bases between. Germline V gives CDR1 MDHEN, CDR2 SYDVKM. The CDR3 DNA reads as TGTGCCAGCAGTCGACGGAACAATCAGCCCCAGCATTTT. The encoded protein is CASSRRNNQPQHF.

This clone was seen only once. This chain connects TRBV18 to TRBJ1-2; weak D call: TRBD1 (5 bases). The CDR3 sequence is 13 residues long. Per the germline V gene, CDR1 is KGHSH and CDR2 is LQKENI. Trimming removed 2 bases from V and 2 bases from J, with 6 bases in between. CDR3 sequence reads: CASSPGGNYGYTF. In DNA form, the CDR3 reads TGTGCCAGCTCACCAGGGGGAAACTATGGCTACACCTTC.

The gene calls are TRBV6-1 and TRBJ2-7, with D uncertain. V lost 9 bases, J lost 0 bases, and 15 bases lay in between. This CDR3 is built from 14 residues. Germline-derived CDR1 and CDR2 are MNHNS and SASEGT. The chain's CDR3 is CASGPGLSSYEQYF. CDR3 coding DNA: TGTGCCAGTGGACCGGGCCTTAGCTCCTACGAGCAGTACTTC.

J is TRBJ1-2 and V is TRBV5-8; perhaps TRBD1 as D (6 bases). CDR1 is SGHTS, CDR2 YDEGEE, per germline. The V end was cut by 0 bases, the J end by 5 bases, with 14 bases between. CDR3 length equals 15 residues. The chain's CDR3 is CASSLAKYTGYGYTF. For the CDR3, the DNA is TGTGCCAGCAGCTTGGCCAAGTACACAGGGTATGGCTACACCTTC.

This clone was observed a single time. The CDR3 sequence is CASSKDRANNQPQHF. In DNA form, the CDR3 reads TGTGCCAGCAGTAAGGACAGGGCCAATAATCAGCCCCAGCATTTT. The V and J genes are TRBV6-1 and TRBJ1-5, with 8 bases aligning to TRBD1. The CDR3 is made up of 15 amino acids. J lost 4 bases, V lost 5 bases, and 7 bases had no gene match. Germline lookup yields CDR1 MNHNS and CDR2 SASEGT.

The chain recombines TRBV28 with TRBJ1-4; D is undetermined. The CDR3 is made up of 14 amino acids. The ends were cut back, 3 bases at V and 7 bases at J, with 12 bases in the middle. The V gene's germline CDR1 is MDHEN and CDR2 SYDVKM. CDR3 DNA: TGTGCCAGCAGTTTGGTCATAAGAAGTGAAAAACTGTTTTTT. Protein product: CASSLVIRSEKLFF.